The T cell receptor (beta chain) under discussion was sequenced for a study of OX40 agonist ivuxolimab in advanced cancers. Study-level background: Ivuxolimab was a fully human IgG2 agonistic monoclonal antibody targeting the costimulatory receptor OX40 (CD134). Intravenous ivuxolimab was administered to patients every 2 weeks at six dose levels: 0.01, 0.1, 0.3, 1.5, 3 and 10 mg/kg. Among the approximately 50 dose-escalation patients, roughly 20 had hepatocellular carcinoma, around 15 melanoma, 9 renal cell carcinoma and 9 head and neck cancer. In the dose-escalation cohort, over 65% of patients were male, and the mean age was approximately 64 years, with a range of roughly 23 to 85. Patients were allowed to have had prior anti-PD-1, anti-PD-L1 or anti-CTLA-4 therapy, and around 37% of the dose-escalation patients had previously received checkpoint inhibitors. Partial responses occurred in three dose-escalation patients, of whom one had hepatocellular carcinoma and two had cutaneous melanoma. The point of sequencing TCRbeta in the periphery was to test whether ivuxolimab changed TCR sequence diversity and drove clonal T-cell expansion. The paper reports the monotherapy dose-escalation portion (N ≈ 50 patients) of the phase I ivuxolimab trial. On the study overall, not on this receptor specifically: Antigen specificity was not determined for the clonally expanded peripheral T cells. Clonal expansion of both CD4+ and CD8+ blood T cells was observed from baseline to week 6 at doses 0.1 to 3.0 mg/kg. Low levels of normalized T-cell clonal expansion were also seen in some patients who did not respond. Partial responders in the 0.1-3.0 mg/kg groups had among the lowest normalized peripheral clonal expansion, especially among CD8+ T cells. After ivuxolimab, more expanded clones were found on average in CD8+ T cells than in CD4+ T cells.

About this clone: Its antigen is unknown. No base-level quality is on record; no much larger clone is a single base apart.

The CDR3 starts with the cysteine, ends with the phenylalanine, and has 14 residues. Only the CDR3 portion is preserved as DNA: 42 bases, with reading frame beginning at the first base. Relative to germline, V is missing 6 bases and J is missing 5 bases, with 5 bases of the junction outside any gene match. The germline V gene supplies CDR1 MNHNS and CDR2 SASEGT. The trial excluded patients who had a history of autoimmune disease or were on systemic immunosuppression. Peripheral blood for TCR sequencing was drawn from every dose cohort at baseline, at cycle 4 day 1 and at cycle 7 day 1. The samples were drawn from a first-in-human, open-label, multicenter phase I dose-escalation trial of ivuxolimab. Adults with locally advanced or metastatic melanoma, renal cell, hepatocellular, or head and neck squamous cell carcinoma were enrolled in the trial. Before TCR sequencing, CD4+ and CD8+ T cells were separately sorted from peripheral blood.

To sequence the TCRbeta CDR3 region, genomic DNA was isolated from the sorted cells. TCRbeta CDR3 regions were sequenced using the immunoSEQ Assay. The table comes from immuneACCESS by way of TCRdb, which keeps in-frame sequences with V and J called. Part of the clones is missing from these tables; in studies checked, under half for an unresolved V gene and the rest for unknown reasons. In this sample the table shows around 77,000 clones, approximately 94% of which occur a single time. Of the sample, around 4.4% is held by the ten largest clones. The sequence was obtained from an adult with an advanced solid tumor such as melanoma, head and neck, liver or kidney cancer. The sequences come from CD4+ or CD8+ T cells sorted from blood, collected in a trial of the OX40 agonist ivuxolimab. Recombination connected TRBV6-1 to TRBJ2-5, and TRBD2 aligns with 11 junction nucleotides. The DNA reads TGTGCCAGCAGCCTACTAGCGGGAGCTGAGACCCAGTACTTC. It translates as CASSLLAGAETQYF.